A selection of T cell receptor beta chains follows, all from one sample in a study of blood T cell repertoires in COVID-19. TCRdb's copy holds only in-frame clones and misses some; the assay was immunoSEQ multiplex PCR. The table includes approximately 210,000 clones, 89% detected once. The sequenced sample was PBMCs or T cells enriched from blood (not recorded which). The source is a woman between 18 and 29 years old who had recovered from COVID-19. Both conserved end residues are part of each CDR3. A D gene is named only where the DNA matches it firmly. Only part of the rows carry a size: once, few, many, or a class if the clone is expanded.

DNA: TGTGCCAGCAGCTTCCAGACTAGCGGGGACTACGAGCAGTACTTC; CDR3: CASSFQTSGDYEQYF; J: TRBJ2-7; D: TRBD2; size: .; V: TRBV7-2
DNA: TGTGCCAGCAGCGCGGGAGAGTTTAGACACTATGGCTACACCTTC; CDR3: CASSAGEFRHYGYTF; J: TRBJ1-2; D: .; size: .; V: TRBV7-6
DNA: TGTGCCAGCGTCCCGGGGGGGAATGAAAAACTGTTTTTT; CDR3: CASVPGGNEKLFF; J: TRBJ1-4; D: .; size: .; V: TRBV28
DNA: TGTGCCAGCAGTCGGGGGACGGCCATCACCGGGGAGCTGTTTTTT; CDR3: CASSRGTAITGELFF; J: TRBJ2-2; D: .; size: many; V: TRBV28
DNA: TGTGCCAGCACCGGTAATGAAAAACTGTTTTTT; CDR3: CASTGNEKLFF; J: TRBJ1-4; D: .; size: .; V: TRBV2
DNA: TGTGCCAGCAGCTTAAGGATCACAGGGGGTGTGGACGCCCTCCACTTT; CDR3: CASSLRITGGVDALHF; J: TRBJ1-6; D: TRBD1; size: .; V: TRBV13
DNA: TGTGCCAGCAGTTACTCGGGTAGTCCCAGGTCACCCCTCCACTTT; CDR3: CASSYSGSPRSPLHF; J: TRBJ1-6; D: .; size: .; V: TRBV6-5
DNA: TGTGCCAGCAGTTACTCGCTACGGACAGGGGCCGACGAGCAGTACTTC; CDR3: CASSYSLRTGADEQYF; J: TRBJ2-7; D: TRBD1; size: .; V: TRBV6-5
DNA: TGTGCCAGCACCATGCTCCACTTT; CDR3: CASTMLHF; J: TRBJ1-6; D: .; size: .; V: TRBV12-3/TRBV12-4
DNA: TGTGCCAGCAGCTTGGGCGTAGCGGCCACCTACGAGCAGTACTTC; CDR3: CASSLGVAATYEQYF; J: TRBJ2-7; D: .; size: .; V: TRBV5-5
DNA: TGTGCCAGCAGTCGCAGGGGAGTCTCATGGGGCTACACCTTC; CDR3: CASSRRGVSWGYTF; J: TRBJ1-2; D: .; size: .; V: TRBV6-5
DNA: TGTGCCAGCAGCCCTCGGGGGACAGGGTCAGACGAGCAGTACTTC; CDR3: CASSPRGTGSDEQYF; J: TRBJ2-7; D: TRBD1; size: .; V: TRBV3-1/TRBV3-2
DNA: TGTGCCAGTAGTATCCTCCTCCGGGGGGGCAGCTACAATGAGCAGTTCTTC; CDR3: CASSILLRGGSYNEQFF; J: TRBJ2-1; D: TRBD2; size: .; V: TRBV19
DNA: TGCGCCAGCAGCCGGGCACAGATGGGCAATGAGCAGTTCTTC; CDR3: CASSRAQMGNEQFF; J: TRBJ2-1; D: .; size: .; V: TRBV4-1
DNA: TGTGCCAGCAGCTCGGGCTCGGGACAGGTCTACGAGCAGTACTTC; CDR3: CASSSGSGQVYEQYF; J: TRBJ2-7; D: TRBD1; size: .; V: TRBV7-9
DNA: TGTGCCTGGAGTGTACTTCTCACAGATACGCAGTATTTT; CDR3: CAWSVLLTDTQYF; J: TRBJ2-3; D: .; size: .; V: TRBV30
DNA: TGTGCCAGCAGTATCCGGGGGGCACTCTATGGCTACACCTTC; CDR3: CASSIRGALYGYTF; J: TRBJ1-2; D: .; size: .; V: TRBV6-6
DNA: TGTGCCATTGACAGGGGGCCCACTGAAGCTTTCTTT; CDR3: CAIDRGPTEAFF; J: TRBJ1-1; D: TRBD1; size: .; V: TRBV28
DNA: TGTGCCAGCAGGACGACAGGGGTTGGGGTAGATACGCAGTATTTT; CDR3: CASRTTGVGVDTQYF; J: TRBJ2-3; D: TRBD1; size: .; V: TRBV6-5
DNA: TGCGCCAGCAGCTTGGCAGGGCCTGGCTACGAGCAGTACTTC; CDR3: CASSLAGPGYEQYF; J: TRBJ2-7; D: .; size: once; V: TRBV5-1
DNA: TGTGCCAGCAGCTCTCGGGACAGGGGATACAATGAGCAGTTCTTC; CDR3: CASSSRDRGYNEQFF; J: TRBJ2-1; D: TRBD1; size: once; V: TRBV5-8
DNA: TGTGCCGGGTCTAGCGGGGGTTCCGCGGATACGCAGTATTTT; CDR3: CAGSSGGSADTQYF; J: TRBJ2-3; D: TRBD2; size: .; V: TRBV30
DNA: TGTGCCACCAGTGGGGCCGAGAGCTCCTACAATGAGCAGTTCTTC; CDR3: CATSGAESSYNEQFF; J: TRBJ2-1; D: .; size: .; V: TRBV24-1
DNA: TGTGCCAGCAGTGACTCGGAGAGGGAAGGAGCCGGGGAGCTGTTTTTT; CDR3: CASSDSEREGAGELFF; J: TRBJ2-2; D: .; size: .; V: TRBV6-4
DNA: TGTGCCAGCAGTTTACAGGGGGCGGTCACCGGGGAGCTGTTTTTT; CDR3: CASSLQGAVTGELFF; J: TRBJ2-2; D: TRBD1; size: .; V: TRBV27
DNA: TGTGCCAGCAGCTTGGTACGACTAGCGGGGGGCCCCCAAGAGACCCAGTACTTC; CDR3: CASSLVRLAGGPQETQYF; J: TRBJ2-5; D: TRBD2; size: .; V: TRBV5-4
DNA: TGTGCCTCCCGGGGGTATAGCAATCAGCCCCAGCATTTT; CDR3: CASRGYSNQPQHF; J: TRBJ1-5; D: .; size: .; V: TRBV9
DNA: TGTGCCAGCAGCTGGGGGGTAGGCAATGAGCAGTTCTTC; CDR3: CASSWGVGNEQFF; J: TRBJ2-1; D: .; size: .; V: TRBV5-6
DNA: TGTGCTAGTGGTCCCCACTCAGGAGGAGGTGAAAAACTGTTTTTT; CDR3: CASGPHSGGGEKLFF; J: TRBJ1-4; D: .; size: .; V: TRBV12-5
DNA: TGTGCCAGCAGCTTAATCCAGGGAGGCGCCGGGGAGCTGTTTTTT; CDR3: CASSLIQGGAGELFF; J: TRBJ2-2; D: .; size: .; V: TRBV7-6
DNA: TGCAGCGTCGAGCTTAACTATGGCTACACCTTC; CDR3: CSVELNYGYTF; J: TRBJ1-2; D: .; size: .; V: TRBV29-1
DNA: TGTGCCAGCAGTCTTCGGGGGTACGAGCAGTACTTC; CDR3: CASSLRGYEQYF; J: TRBJ2-7; D: .; size: .; V: TRBV12-3/TRBV12-4
DNA: TGCAGTGCTCGGCGGTTGCATGGCTACACCTTC; CDR3: CSARRLHGYTF; J: TRBJ1-2; D: .; size: .; V: TRBV20-1
DNA: TGCGCCAGCAGCTTTACGGGGATCACCGGGGAGCTGTTTTTT; CDR3: CASSFTGITGELFF; J: TRBJ2-2; D: .; size: .; V: TRBV5-1
DNA: TGCGCCAGCAGTCGAAACCCGGGGGTCACTGAAGCTTTCTTT; CDR3: CASSRNPGVTEAFF; J: TRBJ1-1; D: .; size: .; V: TRBV5-1
DNA: TGTGCCAGTAGTATAGAACAGGGGGAGCCCCAGTACTTC; CDR3: CASSIEQGEPQYF; J: TRBJ2-5; D: TRBD1; size: once; V: TRBV19
DNA: TGTGCCAGCAGCACCTGGACGGGAACCTCAACAGATACGCAGTATTTT; CDR3: CASSTWTGTSTDTQYF; J: TRBJ2-3; D: .; size: .; V: TRBV5-5
DNA: TGTGCCAGCAGTTACTCTGGGGCAGGGGGCGACATTCAGTACTTC; CDR3: CASSYSGAGGDIQYF; J: TRBJ2-4; D: TRBD1; size: few; V: TRBV6-5
DNA: TGTGCCAGCAGCCACGGTAGGACAGTCAACACCGGGGAGCTGTTTTTT; CDR3: CASSHGRTVNTGELFF; J: TRBJ2-2; D: .; size: .; V: TRBV4-2
DNA: TGTGCCAGCAGCTTAGCCGGGGGGCCCGTCTACGAGCAGTACTTC; CDR3: CASSLAGGPVYEQYF; J: TRBJ2-7; D: .; size: .; V: TRBV7-9
DNA: TGTGCCAGCAGTGAATATGGCAGGGAGGCCTATGGCTACACCTTC; CDR3: CASSEYGREAYGYTF; J: TRBJ1-2; D: .; size: .; V: TRBV25-1
DNA: TGTGCCAGCAGCTTCACCGCGAGGGGGAACGATGGCTACACCTTC; CDR3: CASSFTARGNDGYTF; J: TRBJ1-2; D: .; size: once; V: TRBV7-9